This TCR beta chain was obtained from a study of Ad26.COV2.S vaccination and SARS-CoV-2 variants. Looking at the study overall: Donor participated within the Ad26.COV2.S arm of the COV1001 trial. Regarding the study as a whole: In TCR breadth and depth analyses, total T cell responses may have been underestimated. Vaccine recipients and placebo recipients showed similar non-spike TCR breadth.

Comments on this clone: As yet, its antigen is unknown.

Sample treatment: around 19 received Ad26.COV2.S at low or high dose, single or two shots; 5 received placebo; per-sample allocation not given. The investigators took samples on day 63 after the first vaccine or placebo injection. With V trimmed by 3 bases and J by 2 bases, 4 bases remained unmatched. CDR1 is SGHVS and CDR2 is FQNEAQ in the germline V gene. This CDR3 region has 16 residues. Assay: immunoSEQ multiplex PCR; the TCRdb copy retains only in-frame clones and omits some. Of under 550,000 clones in the sample, around nine tenths were seen once. The chain recombines TRBV7-8 with TRBJ1-5; 10 positions agree with TRBD1. Sequences were derived from peripheral blood, sampled in a trial of Ad26.COV2.S vaccine versus placebo. This sequence originates from a person between 18 and 65 years old who received the Ad26.COV2.S COVID-19 vaccine or a placebo. CDR3 residues: CASSFSGTGGNQPQHF. In nucleotides, the CDR3 is TGTGCCAGCAGCTTTAGCGGGACAGGGGGCAATCAGCCCCAGCATTTT.